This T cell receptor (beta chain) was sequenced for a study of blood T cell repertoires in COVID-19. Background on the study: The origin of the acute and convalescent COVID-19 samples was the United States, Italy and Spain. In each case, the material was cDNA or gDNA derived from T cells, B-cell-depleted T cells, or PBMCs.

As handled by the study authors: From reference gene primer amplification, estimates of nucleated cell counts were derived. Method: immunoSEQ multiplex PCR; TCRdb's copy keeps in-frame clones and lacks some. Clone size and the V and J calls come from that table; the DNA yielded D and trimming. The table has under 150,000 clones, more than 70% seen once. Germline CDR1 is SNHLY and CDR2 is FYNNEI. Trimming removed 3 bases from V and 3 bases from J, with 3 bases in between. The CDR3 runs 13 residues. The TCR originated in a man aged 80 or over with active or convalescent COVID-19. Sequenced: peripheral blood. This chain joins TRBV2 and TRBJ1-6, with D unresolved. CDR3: CASSDSYNSPLHF. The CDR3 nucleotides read TGTGCCAGCAGTGACAGCTATAATTCACCCCTCCACTTT.